This TCR beta chain is from a study of cytomegalovirus exposure and HLA in healthy donors. About the research overall: It was reported in a later analysis that the roughly 120 validation repertoires used the same platform as the 666 first-cohort repertoires. Whole-study findings and limits: Subsequent analysis of the 120 or so validation repertoires found a tendency for first-cohort TCR clusters to co-occur. Investigators reported over 150 TCR beta chains as tied to cytomegalovirus.

Here immunoSEQ multiplex PCR was the method, and the copy in TCRdb shows in-frame clones only, minus some. The sample contains 65,000 to 75,000 clones, over 90% of which appear only once. Germline assignment: CDR1 SGHNT and CDR2 YYREEE (reference sequence). The CDR3 loop spans 14 amino acids. V gave up 6 bases and J gave up 1 base, with 13 bases separating them. In the case of this clone: Its antigen is unidentified.

The specimen was PBMCs. The V gene is TRBV5-4, the J gene TRBJ1-1; possibly TRBD1 for D (6 bases). The TCR comes from a woman aged 18-30 years in good health and CMV-seropositive. CDR3 coding DNA: TGTGCCAGCACCCTGGGGGGGCCGAACACTGAAGCTTTCTTT. Residues: CASTLGGPNTEAFF. Drawing the rest from reference TRBV5-4 and TRBJ1-1, the complete variable domain is ETGVTQSPTHLIKTRGQQVTLRCSSQSGHNTVSWYQQALGQGPQFIFQYYREEENGRGNFPPRFSGLQFPNYSSELNVNALELDDSALYLCASTLGGPNTEAFFGQGTRLTVV.